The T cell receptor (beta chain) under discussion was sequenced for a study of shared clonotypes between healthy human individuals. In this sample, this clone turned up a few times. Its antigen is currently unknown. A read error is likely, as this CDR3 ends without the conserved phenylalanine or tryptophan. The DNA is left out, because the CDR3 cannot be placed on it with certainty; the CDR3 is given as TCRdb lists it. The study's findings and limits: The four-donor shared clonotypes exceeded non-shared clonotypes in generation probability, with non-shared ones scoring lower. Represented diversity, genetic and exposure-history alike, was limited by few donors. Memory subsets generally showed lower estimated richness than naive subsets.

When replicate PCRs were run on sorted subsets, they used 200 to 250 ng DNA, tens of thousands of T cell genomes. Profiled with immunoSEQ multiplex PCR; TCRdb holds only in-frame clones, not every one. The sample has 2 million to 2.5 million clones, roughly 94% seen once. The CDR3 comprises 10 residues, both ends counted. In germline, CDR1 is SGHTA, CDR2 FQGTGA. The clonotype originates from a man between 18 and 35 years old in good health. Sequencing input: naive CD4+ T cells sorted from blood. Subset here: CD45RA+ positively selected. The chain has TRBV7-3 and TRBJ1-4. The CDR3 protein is CASSLTVDLL.